This T cell receptor beta chain was obtained from a study of blood T cell repertoires in COVID-19. Sequencing was performed with immunoSEQ multiplex PCR; in TCRdb, only in-frame clones are kept and a portion is missing. The sample lists roughly 100,000 clones, around 82% seen once, with over 10% in the top ten. J was trimmed by 7 bases and V by 0 bases; bases with no gene match: 4. The V gene's germline CDR1 is SGHTA and CDR2 FQGNSA. This CDR3 comprises 16 residues. This receptor was identified in a human donor in a cohort sampled during active or convalescent COVID-19. Sequencing input: peripheral blood. V and J are TRBV7-2 and TRBJ2-1; 12 bases are a match to TRBD2. CDR3 DNA sequence: TGTGCCAGCAGCTTAGCCGCTAGCGGGGGGGAAAATGAGCAGTTCTTC. This encodes CASSLAASGGENEQFF.